The sequence of this TCR beta chain was determined in a study of CD8 T cells in Susac syndrome. V shed 3 bases and J shed 1 base, with 10 bases lying between them. Germline CDR1 is MNHNS and CDR2 is SASEGT. The CDR3 length is 15 residues. With random hexamers, 0.5 to 1 ug RNA was reverse transcribed. Amplification of the TCR beta CDR3 was carried out by immunoSEQ multiplex PCR, which spanned a total of 54 Vbeta and 13 Jbeta segments. TCRdb re-called the immunoSEQ multiplex PCR reads with MiXCR, one entry per CDR3 protein. The sample includes tens of thousands of distinct CDR3 sequences, approximately 93% of them seen just once. This clonotype was seen just once.

This receptor was taken from a human donor in good health. The specimen sequenced was CD8+ T cells from PBMCs. The rearrangement links TRBV6-1 to TRBJ1-5; unclear D gene. The DNA of the CDR3 is TGTGCCAGCAGTGACAGCGGGGTCAGCAATCAGCCCCAGCATTTT. Its translation: CASSDSGVSNQPQHF.